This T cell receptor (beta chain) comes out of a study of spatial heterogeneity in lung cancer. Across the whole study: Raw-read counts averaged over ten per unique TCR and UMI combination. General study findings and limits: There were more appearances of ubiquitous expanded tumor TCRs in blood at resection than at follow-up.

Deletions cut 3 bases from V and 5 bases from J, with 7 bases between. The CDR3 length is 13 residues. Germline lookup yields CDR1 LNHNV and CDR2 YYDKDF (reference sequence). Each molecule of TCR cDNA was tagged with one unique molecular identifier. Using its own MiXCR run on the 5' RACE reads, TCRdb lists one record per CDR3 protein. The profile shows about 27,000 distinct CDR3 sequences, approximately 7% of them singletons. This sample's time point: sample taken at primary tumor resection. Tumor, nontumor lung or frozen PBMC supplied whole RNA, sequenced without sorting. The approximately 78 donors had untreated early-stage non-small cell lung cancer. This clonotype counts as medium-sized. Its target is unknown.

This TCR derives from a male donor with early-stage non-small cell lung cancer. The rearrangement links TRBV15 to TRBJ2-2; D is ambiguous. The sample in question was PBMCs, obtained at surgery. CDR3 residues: CATSSARTGELFF. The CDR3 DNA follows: TGTGCCACCAGCAGTGCTAGGACCGGGGAGCTGTTTTTT.